The 30 T cell receptor beta chains reported below all come from one sample, sequenced in a study of T cells in Graves' hyperthyroidism and ophthalmopathy. RNA transcripts were the template for amplifying TCR beta CDR3 regions. With the HTBI primer set, the TCR CDR3 went through a first round of RT-PCR. TCRdb reanalysed the multiplex PCR reads using MiXCR and keeps one entry per CDR3 protein. This table has about 560,000 distinct CDR3 sequences, 16% appearing once. Sequenced: blood. The receptors stem from a woman younger than 35 with Graves' hyperthyroidism.

The chain has TRBV20-1 and TRBJ2-7; D remains ambiguous. Trimming left V 1 base short and J 1 base short, with 8 bases between. CDR1 and CDR2 (germline): DFQATT, SNEGSKA (reference sequence). The CDR3 sequence is 13 residues long. The CDR3 nucleotides are TGCAGTGCTAGAGGCCCACAGTCCTACGAGCAGTACTTC. Residues: CSARGPQSYEQYF.

This clonotype has more than one count but fewer than ten. The chain employs TRBV20-1 and TRBJ2-1, with 12 bases lining up with TRBD2. Germline lookup yields CDR1 DFQATT and CDR2 SNEGSKA (reference sequence). J lost 4 bases, V lost 4 bases, and 14 bases had no gene match. This CDR3 has 18 amino acids. CDR3 sequence (DNA): TGCAGTGCTATCTTCCCTAGCGGGAGGGCCCTCTTATACAATGAGCAGTTCTTC. Protein: CSAIFPSGRALLYNEQFF.

This clonotype was counted only a few times. A much larger clone lies a single base off, so this may be a read error. The V gene is TRBV11-2, the J gene TRBJ2-3; D gene ambiguous. From germline, CDR1 is SGHAT and CDR2 FQNNGV. The CDR3 is 15 residues long. Trimming took off 5 bases at V and 3 bases at J, with 15 bases between the two ends. CDR3 region: CASSLQPTRTDTQYF. As DNA, the CDR3 is TGTGCCAGCAGCCTACAACCCACCAGGACAGATACGCAGTATTTT.

The gene calls are TRBV7-9 and TRBJ2-2; tentatively, D is TRBD2 (5 bases). Trimming stripped 1 base from V and 2 bases from J, with 17 bases between. Per the germline V gene, CDR1 is SEHNR and CDR2 is FQNEAQ (reference sequence). The CDR3 is made up of 18 amino acids. The CDR3 spells CASSLVGPGIPNTGELFF. The CDR3 DNA sequence: TGTGCCAGCAGCTTAGTGGGTCCCGGGATCCCTAACACCGGGGAGCTGTTTTTT.

This clonotype appeared a few times. A clone one base away is much larger, so this may be a read error. The V gene is TRBV24-1, the J gene TRBJ2-2; D may correspond to TRBD1 or TRBD2 (7 bases each). The CDR3 length is 18 residues. Germline CDR1 and CDR2: KGHDR and SFDVKD. The CDR3 loop is CATSDVGRGPANTGELLF. CDR3 bases: TGTGCCACCAGTGATGTGGGGAGGGGGCCCGCGAACACCGGGGAGCTGCTTTTT.

This chain joins TRBV20-1 and TRBJ2-4; no firm D call. V dropped 3 bases and J dropped 14 bases, with 23 bases sitting between them. This CDR3 is built from 14 residues. Per germline, CDR1 DFQATT and CDR2 SNEGSKA (reference sequence). The CDR3 protein is CSARIPGTRAQEYF. CDR3 coding DNA: TGCAGTGCTAGGATACCAGGAACCCGGGCCCAAGAGTACTTC.

This clonotype was picked up many times. The chain recombines TRBV5-1 with TRBJ2-7; D not certain. Germline-derived CDR1 and CDR2 are SGHRS and YFSETQ. V lost 0 bases and J 7 bases, leaving 8 bases between the germline ends. This CDR3 contains 12 residues. The CDR3 spells CASSLGLREQYF. The CDR3 coding sequence is TGCGCCAGCAGCTTGGGTTTGAGGGAGCAGTACTTC. The full variable domain, with the rest looked up from reference TRBV5-1 and TRBJ2-7, is KAGVTQTPRYLIKTRGQQVTLSCSPISGHRSVSWYQQTPGQGLQFLFEYFSETQRNKGNFPGRFSGRQFSNSRSEMNVSTLELGDSALYLCASSLGLREQYFGPGTRLTVT.

In this sample, this clonotype turned up many times. This sequence joins TRBV6-1 and TRBJ2-7; TRBD1 agrees at 9 bases. The germline V gene has CDR1 MNHNS and CDR2 SASEGT. Germline trimming cut 1 base from V and 2 bases from J; bases unmatched to any gene: 3. The CDR3 totals 15 residues. Written as DNA, the CDR3 is TGTGCCAGCAGTGAAGGGACAGGGGCTGCCTACGAGCAGTACTTC. It specifies CASSEGTGAAYEQYF.

In this sample, this clonotype turned up a few times. This may come from a read error, since a much larger clone is one base off. The rearrangement links TRBV5-1 to TRBJ2-1, with TRBD2 identical over 13 bases. CDR1 and CDR2 (germline): SGHRS, YFSETQ. CDR3 size: 16 residues. The CDR3 loop is CASSVGLAGVYNEQIF. The CDR3 nucleotides read TGCGCCAGCAGCGTAGGACTAGCGGGGGTTTACAATGAGCAGATCTTC.

This chain links TRBV10-2 with TRBJ2-3; TRBD1 aligns across 7 bases. With V trimmed by 7 bases and J by 4 bases, 11 bases remained unmatched. The CDR3 totals 15 residues. Germline loops: CDR1 WSHSY, CDR2 SAAADI. CDR3 sequence (DNA): TGCGCCAGCATTATAGACAGGGACGAAGCAGATACGCAGTATTTT. The encoded protein is CASIIDRDEADTQYF.

Of note for this clonotype: A much larger clone lies a single base off, so this may be a read error. V gene TRBV20-1 combines with J gene TRBJ2-3, with 8 bases identical to TRBD1. The CDR3 is 13 residues long. The germline V gene has CDR1 DFQATT and CDR2 SNEGSKA (reference sequence). Written as DNA, the CDR3 is TGCAGTGCTCACAACAGGGGGACAGATAGGCAGTATTTT. Its protein is CSAHNRGTDRQYF.

In this sample, this clonotype turned up a few times. J is TRBJ2-3 and V is TRBV6-1, with D uncertain. The CDR3 has 11 residues. Germline V gene sequence: CDR1 MNHNS, CDR2 SASEGT. Deletions cut 3 bases from V and 7 bases from J, with 5 bases between. Here the CDR3 DNA reads TGTGCCAGCAGTGAGGTCAATACGCAGTATTTT. Protein sequence: CASSEVNTQYF.

The CDR3 is CSASGGGPGADTQYF. The CDR3 nucleotides read TGCAGTGCTAGTGGGGGGGGGCCAGGTGCAGATACGCAGTATTTT. V and J are TRBV20-1 and TRBJ2-3, with D possibly TRBD2 on 7 matching bases. V was trimmed by 3 bases and J by 4 bases, leaving 17 bases between them. The CDR3 is 15 residues long. CDR1 is DFQATT, CDR2 SNEGSKA, per germline (reference sequence).

This clonotype was found a few times. This sequence joins TRBV6-5 and TRBJ2-2; the D call may be TRBD1 or TRBD2 (5 bases each). The V end was cut by 2 bases, the J end by 4 bases, with 17 bases between. The CDR3 is made up of 17 amino acids. Germline CDR1 and CDR2: MNHEY and SVGAGI. The CDR3 loop is CASSYPRDRCSTGELFF. The CDR3 DNA sequence: TGTGCCAGCAGTTACCCCCGGGACCGCTGCTCCACCGGGGAGCTGTTTTTT.

This clonotype turned up a few times. The chain employs TRBV15 and TRBJ1-5, with no clear D. The V end was cut by 1 base, the J end by 3 bases, with 10 bases between. In germline, CDR1 is LNHNV, CDR2 YYDKDF (reference sequence). The CDR3 runs 15 residues. The CDR3 is CATSRGQAINQPQHF. CDR3 in DNA: TGTGCCACCAGCAGAGGACAAGCCATCAATCAGCCCCAGCATTTT.

This clonotype was counted a few times. The chain couples TRBV7-9 to TRBJ2-7, with D possibly TRBD2 on 7 matching bases. The CDR3 spans 15 residues. CDR1 and CDR2 (germline): SEHNR, FQNEAQ (reference sequence). V was cut by 5 bases and J by 5 bases, with 19 bases left in between. CDR3 bases: TGTGCCAGCAGCCCTCTAAGGGGGGGGGGCCACGAGCAGTACTTC. It encodes CASSPLRGGGHEQYF.

This clonotype was seen only a few times. The chain recombines TRBV5-6 with TRBJ2-1; 12 bases are a match to TRBD2. Trimming took 1 base from V and 0 from J; bases not matched to a gene: 8. The germline gives CDR1 SGHDT, CDR2 YYEEEE. The CDR3 consists of 19 residues. The CDR3 here is CASSLLLAGGLPSYNEQFF. The CDR3 nucleotides read TGTGCCAGCAGCTTGTTGCTAGCGGGAGGGCTTCCCTCCTACAATGAGCAGTTCTTC.

Many counts were recorded for this clonotype. V and J are TRBV6-1 and TRBJ2-7, with TRBD2 matching 8 bases. The CDR3 is 14 amino acids. Germline CDR1 is MNHNS and CDR2 is SASEGT. V was clipped by 5 bases and J by 2 bases; unmatched bases: 5. The CDR3 DNA reads as TGTGCCAGCAGTTCCCGGGAGGGGGCCTACGAGCAGTACTTC. As protein: CASSSREGAYEQYF.

This clonotype has only a few counts. The chain links TRBV15 to TRBJ2-1; 7 bases are a match to TRBD2. The CDR3 sequence is 17 residues long. The trim removed 0 bases at V and 0 bases at J, leaving 5 bases unmatched. Looked up from germline, CDR1 is LNHNV and CDR2 is YYDKDF (reference sequence). CDR3 in amino acids: CATSRDLASGSYNEQFF. The CDR3 region has the DNA TGTGCCACCAGCAGAGATCTAGCTAGCGGCTCCTACAATGAGCAGTTCTTC.

This clonotype was recorded many times. The V and J genes are TRBV7-2 and TRBJ2-7, with D possibly matching TRBD2 (5 bases). The germline gives CDR1 SGHTA, CDR2 FQGNSA. The CDR3 length is 15 residues. The ends were cut back, 1 base at V and 0 bases at J, with 10 bases in the middle. The CDR3 DNA sequence: TGTGCCAGCAGCTTAGAGGGAGCGGTCTCCTACGAGCAGTACTTC. Amino acid sequence: CASSLEGAVSYEQYF.

This clonotype has a count of ten or more. The chain carries TRBV30 and TRBJ1-1; weak D call: TRBD1 (5 bases). CDR1 is GTSNPN, CDR2 SVGIG, per germline (reference sequence). Trimming took off 0 bases at V and 3 bases at J, with 8 bases between the two ends. The CDR3 is made up of 13 amino acids. CDR3: CAWSVRGDTEAFF. The CDR3 bases are TGTGCCTGGAGTGTAAGGGGTGACACTGAAGCTTTCTTT.

This clonotype has ten or more counts. The chain recombines TRBV3-1 with TRBJ2-1; the D is unclear. The germline CDR1 and CDR2 sequences are LGHDT and YNNKEL (reference sequence). Trimming cost V 4 bases and J 8 bases, with 12 bases left between them. This CDR3 contains 13 residues. CDR3 DNA sequence: TGTGCCAGCAGCCTATACACCAACTATGAGCAGTTCTTC. Residues: CASSLYTNYEQFF.

The V gene is TRBV12-3 or TRBV12-4, the J gene TRBJ1-5; the match to TRBD1 covers 9 bases. The V gene end was trimmed by 6 bases and the J gene end by 1 base; junction bases not matched to a gene: 7. CDR3 length: 16 amino acids. The CDR3 DNA is TGTGCCAGCAGGCCCGGGACAGGGTGGAGCAATCAGCCCCAGCATTTT. The encoded protein is CASRPGTGWSNQPQHF.

This clonotype was seen a few times. Here the CDR3 reads CASSQDRGRGGYNEQFF. DNA for the CDR3: TGCGCCAGCAGCCAAGATAGGGGGCGCGGGGGCTACAATGAGCAGTTCTTC. The V gene is TRBV4-3, the J gene TRBJ2-1; the D gene could be TRBD1 or TRBD2 (7 bases each). From germline, CDR1 is LGHNA and CDR2 YSLEER. The length of the CDR3 is 17 residues. The V end lost 0 bases, the J end lost 3 bases, and 15 bases lay between the germline ends.

This clonotype was counted only a few times. The chain joins TRBV29-1 to TRBJ1-1; perhaps TRBD1 as D (5 bases). CDR3 length equals 14 residues. Between the trimmed V and J ends, which lost 7 bases and 6 bases, there was a span of 21 bases. Germline values: CDR1 SQVTM, CDR2 ANQGSEA. CDR3 amino acids: CSAGQLTSHSEAFF. In DNA, the CDR3 is TGCAGCGCGGGGCAGCTAACCAGTCACTCTGAAGCTTTCTTT.

This clonotype was seen more than once but under ten times. The genes are TRBV15 and TRBJ2-7; possible D gene TRBD2, 5 bases. The CDR3 is 15 amino acids. In germline, CDR1 is LNHNV, CDR2 YYDKDF (reference sequence). With 1 base removed from V and 2 bases from J, the gap between germline ends came to 12 bases. CDR3 in amino acids: CATSRAPGSTYEQYF. CDR3 in DNA: TGTGCCACCAGCAGAGCTCCGGGATCTACCTACGAGCAGTACTTC.

This clonotype occurred many times. The V and J genes are TRBV7-2 and TRBJ2-3; 7 bases fit TRBD1. Germline CDR1 SGHTA, CDR2 FQGNSA. This CDR3 has 14 amino acids. V dropped 6 bases and J dropped 6; count of bases not matched to a gene: 9. In nucleotides, the CDR3 is TGTGCCAGCAGATTAACAGGGGTCTTGGATACGCAGTATTTT. Protein product: CASRLTGVLDTQYF.

The sample holds a few counts of this clonotype. The gene calls are TRBV28 and TRBJ2-1, with 12 bases identical to TRBD2. The CDR3 runs to 15 residues. V lost 3 bases and J lost 9; bases outside the gene matches: 6. Germline V CDR1 and CDR2: MDHEN, SYDVKM. The CDR3 spells CASSLGTSGLIEQFF. The CDR3 DNA is TGTGCCAGCAGTTTGGGGACTAGCGGGTTGATTGAGCAGTTCTTC. Drawing the rest from reference TRBV28 and TRBJ2-1, the complete variable domain is DVKVTQSSRYLVKRTGEKVFLECVQDMDHENMFWYRQDPGLGLRLIYFSYDVKMKEKGDIPEGYSVSREKKERFSLILESASTNQTSMYLCASSLGTSGLIEQFFGPGTRLTVL.

This clonotype was counted only a few times. Compared with germline, one end of the junction differs, possibly owing to a read error. The chain uses TRBV5-7 and TRBJ1-1; 7 bases line up with TRBD1. Being an ORF, TRBV5-7 has a function that is uncertain. The CDR3 is made up of 15 amino acids. CDR3 protein: CASSRDSGLNAEAFF. The DNA of the CDR3 is TGTGCCAGCAGCCGGGACAGTGGTTTGAACGCTGAAGCTTTCTTT.

This clonotype was seen more than once but under ten times. This sequence joins TRBV7-2 and TRBJ2-5, with D possibly being TRBD1 (6 bases). Germline-derived CDR1 and CDR2 are SGHTA and FQGNSA. The CDR3 runs 14 residues. Deletions cut 1 base from V and 4 bases from J, with 10 bases between. CDR3 DNA: TGTGCCAGCAGCTTAGATGTCAGGGGAGAGACCCAGTACTTC. This encodes CASSLDVRGETQYF.